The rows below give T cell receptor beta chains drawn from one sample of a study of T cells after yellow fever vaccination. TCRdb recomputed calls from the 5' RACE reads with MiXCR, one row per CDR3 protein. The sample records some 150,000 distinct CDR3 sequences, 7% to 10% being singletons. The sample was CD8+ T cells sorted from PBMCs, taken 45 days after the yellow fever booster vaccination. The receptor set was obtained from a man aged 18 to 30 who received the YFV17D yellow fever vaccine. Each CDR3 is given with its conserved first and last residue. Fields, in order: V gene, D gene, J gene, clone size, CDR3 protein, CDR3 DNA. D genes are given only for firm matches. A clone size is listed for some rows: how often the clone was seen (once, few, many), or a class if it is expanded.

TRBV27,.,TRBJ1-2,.,CASSWSRVYGYTF,TGTGCCAGCAGCTGGTCGCGGGTGTATGGCTACACCTTC
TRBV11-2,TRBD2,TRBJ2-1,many,CASSRPSSGLSNEQFF,TGTGCCAGCAGCCGTCCCTCTAGCGGATTAAGTAATGAGCAGTTCTTC
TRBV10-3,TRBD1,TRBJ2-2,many,CAIRLADRDTGELFF,TGTGCCATCAGACTCGCAGACAGGGACACCGGGGAGCTGTTTTTT
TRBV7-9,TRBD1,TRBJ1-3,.,CASSSTGEGNTIYF,TGTGCCAGCAGCTCGACAGGGGAGGGAAACACCATATATTTT
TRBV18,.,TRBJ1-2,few,CASSPPSGVLYGYTF,TGTGCCAGCTCACCACCGTCAGGGGTCCTCTATGGCTACACCTTC
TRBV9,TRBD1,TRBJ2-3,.,CASSAPDRGLTDTQYF,TGTGCCAGCAGCGCCCCGGACAGGGGATTAACAGATACGCAGTATTTT
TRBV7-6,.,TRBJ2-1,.,CASSLAGVSANEQFF,TGTGCCAGCAGCTTAGCCGGGGTATCGGCCAATGAGCAGTTCTTC
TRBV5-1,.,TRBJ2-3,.,CASSGVGITDTQYF,TGCGCCAGCAGCGGGGTCGGGATCACAGATACGCAGTATTTT
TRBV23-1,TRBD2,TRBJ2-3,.,CASSHCGVSGGALDTQYF,TGCGCCAGCAGTCACTGCGGGGTTAGCGGGGGGGCCCTAGATACGCAGTATTTT
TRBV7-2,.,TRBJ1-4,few,CASSPSVGAVDEKLFF,TGTGCCAGCAGCCCCTCGGTAGGGGCCGTTGATGAAAAACTGTTTTTT
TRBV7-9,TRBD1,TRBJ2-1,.,CASSHRGQGKEGTNNEQFF,TGTGCCAGCAGCCACCGGGGACAGGGAAAAGAGGGAACCAACAATGAGCAGTTCTTC
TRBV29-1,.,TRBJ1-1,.,CSVHRSPTEAFF,TGCAGCGTTCATCGGTCCCCCACTGAAGCTTTCTTT
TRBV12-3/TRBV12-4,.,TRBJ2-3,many,CASSSRGTDTQYF,TGTGCCAGCAGTTCGAGGGGCACAGATACGCAGTATTTT
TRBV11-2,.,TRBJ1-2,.,CASSLGRQQGYTF,TGTGCCAGCAGCTTAGGGCGACAGCAGGGCTACACCTTC